This T cell receptor beta chain originates from a study of T cell responses to AZD1222 COVID-19 vaccine. Study-level background: Second doses that came at about 4 or about 12 weeks were put together.

About this clone itself: Its antigen is still unknown.

The method was immunoSEQ multiplex PCR; TCRdb's version includes in-frame clones alone and lacks a portion of them. The table includes 150,000 to 200,000 clones, 80% to 95% detected once. General study points: Clonal diversity may have been underestimated, and the donors were mostly white British, with more females than males. With two AZD1222 doses given, Spike-specific TCR breadth and depth both rose.

This CDR3 contains 15 residues. The V gene lost 8 bases and the J gene lost 2 bases, with 17 bases spanning the gap. The germline gives CDR1 MNHNS, CDR2 SASEGT. The TCR was taken from an adult in good health. Sequenced material: peripheral blood, taken on day 0 of AZD1222 vaccination. V is TRBV6-1 and J is TRBJ2-3, with a tentative D call TRBD2 (5 bases). CDR3 protein: CASLTSSGHTDTQYF. In nucleotides, the CDR3 is TGTGCCAGCTTAACTAGTTCAGGCCACACAGATACGCAGTATTTT.